Presented here are 18 T cell receptor beta chains from one specimen sequenced in a study of human T cells and chemical hapten exposure. Sample time point: patch test 3, about 24 weeks after DPC sensitization. Treatment given: therapeutic diphenylcyclopropenone sensitization with weekly scalp DPC. It was unfractionated whole blood from which total RNA was extracted. TCRdb ran MiXCR on the RACE reads and lists one entry per CDR3 protein. The table includes some 36,000 distinct CDR3 sequences, roughly 9.5% detected once. The specimen was whole blood, collected in connection with sensitization to the hapten diphenylcyclopropenone (DPC). Receptors originate from a middle-aged man with alopecia areata. Some clones in this sample may be carry-over from other donors' samples.

This clonotype has ten or more counts. This sequence joins TRBV11-2 and TRBJ2-3; maybe TRBD1 (6 bases). The CDR3 totals 14 residues. Trimming pared 3 bases from V and 2 bases from J, leaving 9 bases between. The V gene's germline CDR1 is SGHAT and CDR2 FQNNGV. The CDR3 reads CASSFTGNTDTQYF. DNA of the CDR3: TGTGCCAGCAGCTTCACAGGGAACACAGATACGCAGTATTTT. The variable domain in full, completed from reference TRBV11-2 and TRBJ2-3, reads EAGVAQSPRYKIIEKRQSVAFWCNPISGHATLYWYQQILGQGPKLLIQFQNNGVVDDSQLPKDRFSAERLKGVDSTLKIQPAKLEDSAVYLCASSFTGNTDTQYFGPGTRLTVL.

This clonotype has a count of ten or more. The J gene is TRBJ2-5, the V gene TRBV7-6, with a tentative D call TRBD1 (5 bases). The V gene lost 3 bases and the J gene lost 5 bases, with 10 bases spanning the gap. The germline V gene encodes CDR1 SGHVS and CDR2 FNYEAQ. The CDR3 loop spans 13 amino acids. CDR3 sequence: CASSLTVQETQYF. The CDR3 nucleotides read TGTGCCAGCAGCTTGACAGTACAGGAGACCCAGTACTTC.

This clonotype has only a few counts. The chain carries TRBV15 and TRBJ2-2; D remains ambiguous. V shed 3 bases and J shed 1 base, with 3 bases lying between them. This CDR3 comprises 13 residues. The germline V gene encodes CDR1 LNHNV and CDR2 YYDKDF (reference sequence). The CDR3 DNA sequence: TGTGCCACCAGCAGTGGGAACACCGGGGAGCTGTTTTTT. Protein product: CATSSGNTGELFF.

The rearrangement joins TRBV4-2 to TRBJ2-3, with D perhaps matching TRBD2 (6 bases). Germline V gene data show CDR1 as LGHNA and CDR2 as YNFKEQ. The CDR3 loop spans 12 amino acids. The V gene lost 2 bases and the J gene lost 8 bases, with 8 bases spanning the gap. DNA of the CDR3: TGTGCCAGCAGCCAACCCGGGGGTACGCAGTATTTT. It codes for CASSQPGGTQYF.

This clonotype came up a few times. The chain employs TRBV29-1 and TRBJ1-2; 7 nucleotides agree with TRBD1. The CDR3 covers 14 residues. The germline CDR1 and CDR2 sequences are SQVTM and ANQGSEA. With 6 bases clipped from V and 1 base from J, the junction kept 8 bases outside the gene matches. CDR3 in DNA: TGCAGCGTGGCCACAGGGGCTCTTAACTATGGCTACACCTTC. Residues: CSVATGALNYGYTF. Complete variable domain (other parts from reference TRBV29-1 and TRBJ1-2): SAVISQKPSRDICQRGTSLTIQCQVDSQVTMMFWYRQQPGQSLTLIATANQGSEATYESGFVIDKFPISRPNLTFSTLTVSNMSPEDSSIYLCSVATGALNYGYTFGSGTRLTVV.

At least ten counts were recorded for this clonotype. The chain joins TRBV7-9 to TRBJ2-1; 10 positions agree with TRBD2. V dropped 5 bases and J dropped 7; count of bases not matched to a gene: 5. Germline V gives CDR1 SEHNR, CDR2 FQNEAQ (reference sequence). The CDR3 is 14 residues long. The CDR3 sequence: CASSLSGRRNEQFF. The CDR3 DNA is TGTGCCAGCAGCCTTAGCGGGAGGCGGAATGAGCAGTTCTTC.

The table lists this clonotype with many counts. This chain links TRBV6-1 with TRBJ2-5; D may be TRBD1 (5 bases). The CDR3 is 14 residues long. Germline-derived CDR1 and CDR2 are MNHNS and SASEGT. V was cut by 2 bases and J by 6 bases, with 13 bases left in between. CDR3 bases: TGTGCCAGCAGTGAACCGGCAGGGCTAAAGACCCAGTACTTC. Its translation: CASSEPAGLKTQYF.

This clonotype was detected ten times or more. This rearrangement joins TRBV7-6 to TRBJ2-2; D not resolved. The V and J ends lost 5 bases and 5 bases respectively, with 3 bases between them. Germline V gives CDR1 SGHVS, CDR2 FNYEAQ. This CDR3 is built from 11 residues. The CDR3 sequence: CASSRTGELFF. The CDR3 nucleotides are TGTGCCAGCAGCCGTACCGGGGAGCTGTTTTTT.

The sample holds many counts of this clonotype. The V gene is TRBV7-2, the J gene TRBJ2-5, with 9 nucleotides matching TRBD2. The V gene end was trimmed by 1 base and the J gene end by 6 bases; junction bases not matched to a gene: 12. CDR3 length equals 17 residues. Germline-derived CDR1 and CDR2 are SGHTA and FQGNSA. The CDR3 spells CASSLDDSSGRIKTQYF. The CDR3 bases are TGTGCCAGCAGCTTAGATGACTCAAGCGGGAGGATAAAGACCCAGTACTTC.

The rearrangement links TRBV18 to TRBJ2-7; the match to TRBD2 covers 11 bases. This CDR3 spans 15 amino acids. The ends lost 3 bases at V and 3 bases at J; junction bases unmatched: 4. Germline CDR1 is KGHSH and CDR2 is LQKENI. CDR3 sequence: CASSPGLAVRYEQYF. In nucleotides, the CDR3 is TGTGCCAGCTCACCGGGACTAGCGGTCCGCTACGAGCAGTACTTC.

The V gene is TRBV2, the J gene TRBJ1-5; TRBD1 matches 8 bases. Germline CDR1 reads SNHLY; CDR2 reads FYNNEI. Germline trimming cut 5 bases from V and 3 bases from J; bases unmatched to any gene: 6. This CDR3 has 15 amino acids. CDR3 loop: CASSPRTGNNQPQHF. CDR3 nucleotide sequence: TGTGCCAGCAGTCCTAGGACAGGGAACAATCAGCCCCAGCATTTT.

This sequence joins TRBV29-1 and TRBJ2-1; 7 nucleotides align to TRBD2. The CDR3 runs 14 residues. After removal of 7 bases from V and 6 bases from J, the junction contained 12 bases not matched to a gene. Germline V gene sequence: CDR1 SQVTM, CDR2 ANQGSEA. The CDR3 region has the DNA TGCAGCGGGGGGTTGACGGGAGGTCCCAATGAGCAGTTCTTC. Its translation is CSGGLTGGPNEQFF.

This clonotype was seen only a few times. The chain recombines TRBV28 with TRBJ1-5; 7 nucleotides align to TRBD1. Germline CDR1 is MDHEN and CDR2 is SYDVKM. Trimming at V came to 5 bases and at J to 7 bases, leaving 8 bases not matched to a gene. CDR3 length equals 14 residues. The CDR3 protein is CASSRGGAGQPQHF. CDR3 sequence (DNA): TGTGCCAGCAGTAGAGGGGGCGCGGGGCAGCCCCAGCATTTT.

The sample holds many counts of this clonotype. The chain couples TRBV12-3 or TRBV12-4 to TRBJ1-1; D is uncertain. This CDR3 is built from 13 residues. Deletions cut 3 bases from V and 5 bases from J, with 10 bases between. CDR3 protein: CASSFDLVTEAFF. CDR3 in DNA: TGTGCCAGCAGTTTTGATCTGGTGACTGAAGCTTTCTTT.

This clonotype was observed a handful of times. The rearrangement joins TRBV28 to TRBJ2-2; TRBD2 matches at 11 bases. The V and J ends lost 8 bases and 6 bases, in that order; junction bases with no gene match: 14. The CDR3 contains 17 residues. The germline V gene has CDR1 MDHEN and CDR2 SYDVKM. The CDR3 DNA reads TGTGCCAGCCACCGGGGCCTAGCGGGAGGTGCGGCCGGGGAGCTGTTTTTT. It is translated as CASHRGLAGGAAGELFF.

This clonotype was seen only a few times. This chain uses TRBV18 with TRBJ2-1; 7 bases line up with TRBD2. The V segment lost 1 base and the J segment 4 bases; nucleotides outside the gene matches: 7. Germline CDR1 reads KGHSH; CDR2 reads LQKENI. The CDR3 sequence is 16 residues long. CDR3 nucleotides: TGTGCCAGCTCACCACGATCCAGCGGGATATACAATGAGCAGTTCTTC. Amino acids: CASSPRSSGIYNEQFF.

This clonotype turned up a few times. The chain recombines TRBV5-1 with TRBJ2-1; D possibly matches TRBD1 or TRBD2 (6 bases each). V lost 1 base and J 0 bases, leaving 8 bases between the germline ends. CDR3 length: 15 amino acids. Looked up from germline, CDR1 is SGHRS and CDR2 is YFSETQ. CDR3 amino acids: CASSLRGDSYNEQFF. The CDR3 nucleotides are TGCGCCAGCAGCTTGAGGGGGGACTCCTACAATGAGCAGTTCTTC. The full variable domain, rest sourced from reference TRBV5-1 and TRBJ2-1, is KAGVTQTPRYLIKTRGQQVTLSCSPISGHRSVSWYQQTPGQGLQFLFEYFSETQRNKGNFPGRFSGRQFSNSRSEMNVSTLELGDSALYLCASSLRGDSYNEQFFGPGTRLTVL.

Ten or more counts support this clonotype. The chain is built from TRBV27 and TRBJ1-5, with 10 bases aligning to TRBD1. The germline V gene has CDR1 MNHEY and CDR2 SMNVEV (reference sequence). V lost 0 bases, J lost 7 bases, and 6 bases stayed unmatched. The CDR3 sequence is 16 residues long. CDR3 coding DNA: TGTGCCAGCAGTTTATCCGGGACAGGGGTAGGGCAGCCCCAGCATTTT. Translated, it gives CASSLSGTGVGQPQHF.